This note documents a single T cell receptor beta chain sequence. The antigen is not known. These data come from a study of T cell responses to AZD1222 COVID-19 vaccine. Study outcomes and limitations: Seropositivity was recorded at baseline in only a handful of AZD1222 recipients. Across the whole spike, CD4 TCRs peaked at regions 160-218 and 743-854. Breadth and depth of Spike-specific TCRs rose after two AZD1222 doses. Per reports, nearly half of all spike-specific TCRs target regions that are unmutated in variants.

Generated by immunoSEQ multiplex PCR, the TCRdb table keeps only in-frame clones and is missing some. Here the sample spans roughly 150,000 clones, about 83% being singletons. The CDR3 runs to 15 residues. Germline CDR1 reads MNHEY; CDR2 reads SMNVEV (reference sequence). Trimming took off 3 bases at V and 4 bases at J, with 12 bases between the two ends. The sequence was collected from an adult who received the AZD1222 COVID-19 vaccine. Material: peripheral blood, obtained 28 days after the second AZD1222 dose. This rearrangement joins TRBV27 to TRBJ2-2; D ambiguous. The CDR3 here is CASSFGRMGTGELFF. CDR3 sequence (DNA): TGTGCCAGCAGTTTCGGCAGGATGGGCACCGGGGAGCTGTTTTTT.